Here is one T cell receptor (beta chain) with its context. What it binds is not known. The data belong to a study of beta chain features in type 1 diabetes. The wider study: Cell yields, gender and age were comparable in patients and healthy donors. The study, taken as a whole, reports: Among patients with Type 1 diabetes, TCRB CDR3s were moderately but significantly shorter in every one of the four CD4+ subsets.

The germline CDR1 and CDR2 sequences are SGHNT and YYREEE (reference sequence). The V and J ends lost 4 bases and 8 bases respectively, with 12 bases between them. The CDR3 runs 12 residues. Of the isolated RNA, all was reverse transcribed, and so the sequenced material was expressed TCRB transcripts. The table came from immunoSEQ multiplex PCR; TCRdb's copy has only in-frame clones and leaves some out. The table lists a few hundred thousand clones, roughly 9.6% of them singletons. Sequenced material: naive CD4+ T cells from blood. The rearrangement links TRBV5-4 to TRBJ1-2, with D possibly TRBD1 on 6 matching bases. The TCR was taken from a woman under 30 in good health. The CDR3 sequence is CASSRDIEGYTF. CDR3 DNA sequence: TGTGCCAGCAGCCGGGACATTGAAGGCTACACCTTC.